This TCR beta chain was documented in a study of shared T cell receptors in the human thymus. Assay used: immunoSEQ multiplex PCR; TCRdb lists only in-frame clones, some missing. The sample holds 720,000 or so clones, 70% to 90% seen once. CDR1 is MNHNS and CDR2 is SASEGT in the germline V gene. This CDR3 has 13 amino acids. The V end was cut by 9 bases, the J end by 7 bases, with 16 bases between. The sample was also reused in another study, on human thymus T cells.

This chain joins TRBV6-1 and TRBJ2-4; D remains ambiguous. Sequences were obtained from thymocytes. This sequence originates from a girl under two years old with a congenital heart defect. CDR3 nucleotides: TGTGCCAGTTACAACGTAAAGTGGAACATTCAGTACTTC. Translating gives CASYNVKWNIQYF.